Sequencing of this T cell receptor (beta chain) was carried out in a study of blood T cell repertoires in COVID-19. Method: immunoSEQ multiplex PCR; TCRdb's copy keeps in-frame clones and lacks some. The data contain fewer than 250,000 clones, 70% to 90% of them singletons. CDR3 length: 15 residues. Germline CDR1 and CDR2: MNHEY and SMNVEV (reference sequence). V lost 5 bases and J 5 bases, leaving 15 bases between the germline ends. The sample comprised peripheral blood. The chain carries TRBV27 and TRBJ1-4, with D uncertain. This clonotype was sampled from a man between 60 and 70 years old with acute or convalescent COVID-19. The CDR3, as DNA: TGTGCCAGCAGTCCGTACACCCTCCTCAATGAAAAACTGTTTTTT. Its protein is CASSPYTLLNEKLFF.